The clone carrying this T cell receptor beta chain was detected only a few times. The data were obtained in a study of blood T cell repertoires in COVID-19. In the study overall: Specimens from acute and convalescent COVID-19 originated in the United States, Italy and Spain. T cells, B-cell-depleted T cells, or PBMCs provided the cDNA or gDNA that served as material.

In the authors' methods: Estimated nucleated cell counts came from reference gene primer amplification. TCRdb keeps only in-frame clones here, not all; method: immunoSEQ multiplex PCR. The D gene and trimming were derived from the DNA, and the V and J assignments and clone size from that table. Of tens of thousands of clones in the sample, roughly 82% are singletons; the top ten hold roughly 8.7%. Per the germline V gene, CDR1 is SGHAT and CDR2 is FQNNGV. The CDR3 extends over 16 amino acids. Trimming took 1 base from V and 7 from J, leaving 14 bases between them. Sequencing was carried out using peripheral blood. This sequence was found in a woman aged 80 or older with acute or convalescent COVID-19. This chain uses TRBV11-2 with TRBJ1-6, with a possible D match to TRBD1 (6 bases). The CDR3 DNA is TGTGCCAGCAGCTTAGCGGCGGGGGCGGGAAATTCACCCCTCCACTTT. The encoded protein is CASSLAAGAGNSPLHF.